This T cell receptor (beta chain) originates from a study of shared clonotypes between healthy human individuals (dated by TCRdb to the early 2020s). Study-level background: The cohort comprised a couple of women and a few men aged 18 to 49 years. Different laboratories and diverse techniques were used to prepare libraries and sequence TCR repertoires, to increase sequencing depth and limit assay-specific biases. Between about 0.8 and 9 billion PBMCs per donor were obtained by leukapheresis. To estimate repertoire size and how much clonotype sharing occurs between individuals, the study deeply sequenced the blood TCR repertoires of several healthy adults. Broad study findings and their caveats: Sampling was limited to blood, and TCR repertoires in tissue likely differ from TCR repertoires in blood. Based on pairwise subsampling, the degree of clonotype sharing among donors was expected to be affected by sequencing depth. Because the study included only a small number of donors, the genetic and exposure-history diversity represented was limited.

TCR CDR3 regions were amplified from genomic DNA by multiplex PCR using the deep immunoSEQ assay. Extracted genomic DNA from each cell subset was spread evenly across all wells of several immunoSEQ 96-well plates, with each plate serving as a replicate. For unsorted PBMC, approximately 0.3 ug of genomic DNA, equivalent to approximately 30,000 T cell genomes, went into each replicate PCR. Unsorted PBMC genomic DNA was sequenced across ten immunoSEQ deep assay plates. Purified libraries were quantified with a Qubit 3.0 fluorometer, sized on a Bioanalyzer 2100, and re-quantified with the KAPA Library Quantification kit. Every immunoSEQ 96-well plate was sequenced on a separate single-read 150-cycle Illumina NextSeq 550 flow cell. The source study handled its data this way. The immunoSEQ output contained only junctional sequences without quality scores, so filtering could not match that applied to full-length reads. To assign V/J genes and CDR3, sequences were annotated against IMGT germline references using PyIR, a Python wrapper for IgBLAST v1.9. Reads were filtered out if the reads had weak V/J assignments (E-value above 1e-6), no CDR3, stop codons, out-of-frame junctions, or ambiguous translated residues. V3J clonotypes were defined as sequences sharing the same inferred V gene, J gene, and CDR3 amino acid sequence. Percentage overlap between repertoires was calculated by dividing the number of shared unique clonotypes by the size of the smaller repertoire. RTK rarefaction, the Chao1 estimator, and Recon v2.1 estimates of unobserved clonotypes were used to assess repertoire richness. TCRdb retrieved this table from immuneACCESS and kept in-frame rearrangements only. Not all clones are present; in checked studies, unresolved V genes account for under half, and no reason is known for the remainder. V and J calls and clone size are copied from that table; D and trimming were computed from the DNA. In this sample the table shows 490,000 or so clones, over 65% of which occur a single time. The ten largest account for 13% of the sample.

The donors were healthy, HIV-negative adults who had no recently reported acute infections or vaccinations. All donors were Caucasian adults living in Nashville, Tennessee, USA. In the unsorted samples, some 94 million PBMCs were counted, and genomic DNA was extracted using the QIAamp DNA Blood Mini kit. Blood was obtained by leukapheresis, after which PBMCs were separated by Ficoll-Histopaque density gradient centrifugation and cryopreserved in liquid nitrogen vapor phase. CDR1 MGHRA and CDR2 YSYEKL were looked up in the germline V gene. From the cysteine up to the phenylalanine, the CDR3 has a length of 14 residues. The DNA shown is the 42-base CDR3, in frame from base 1. V and J are trimmed by 4 bases and 1 base, and the gene matches miss 1 base of the junction. Comment on this clone: The clone's antigen remains unknown. Base qualities were left out, and no much larger clone turns up one base away.

This sequence uses TRBV4-1 and TRBJ2-3, and 8 junction bases match TRBD1. Sequencing used PBMCs. The clonotype comes from a woman aged 40 to 49 in good health. Some clones in this sample may be carry-over from other donors' samples. Here is the DNA: TGCGCCAGCAGCCCGGGACAGGGCACAGATACGCAGTATTTT. This encodes CASSPGQGTDTQYF.